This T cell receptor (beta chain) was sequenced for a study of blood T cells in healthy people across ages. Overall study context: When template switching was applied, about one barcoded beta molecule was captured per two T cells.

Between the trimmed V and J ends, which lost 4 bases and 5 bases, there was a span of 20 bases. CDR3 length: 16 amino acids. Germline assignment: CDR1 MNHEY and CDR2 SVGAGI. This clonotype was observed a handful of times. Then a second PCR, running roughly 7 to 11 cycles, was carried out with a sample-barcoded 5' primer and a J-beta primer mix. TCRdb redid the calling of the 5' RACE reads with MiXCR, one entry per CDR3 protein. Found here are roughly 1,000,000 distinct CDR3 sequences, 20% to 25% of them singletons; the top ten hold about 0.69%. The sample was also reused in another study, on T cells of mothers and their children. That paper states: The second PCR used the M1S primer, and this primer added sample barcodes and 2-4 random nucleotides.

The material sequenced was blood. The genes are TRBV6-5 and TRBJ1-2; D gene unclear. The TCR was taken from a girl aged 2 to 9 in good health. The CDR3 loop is CASSFTPGKGFYGYTF. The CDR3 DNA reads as TGTGCCAGCAGTTTTACACCGGGAAAAGGATTTTATGGCTACACCTTC.